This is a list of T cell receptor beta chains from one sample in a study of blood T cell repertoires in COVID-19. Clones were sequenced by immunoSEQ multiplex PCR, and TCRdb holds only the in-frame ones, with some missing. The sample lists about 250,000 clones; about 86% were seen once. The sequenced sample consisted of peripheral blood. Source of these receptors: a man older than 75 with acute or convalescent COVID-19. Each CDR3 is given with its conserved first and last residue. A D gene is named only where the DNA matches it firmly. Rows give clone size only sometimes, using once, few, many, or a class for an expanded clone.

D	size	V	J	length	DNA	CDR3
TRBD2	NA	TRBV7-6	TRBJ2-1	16	TGTGCCAGCAGCCCCCGGGGGCTAGCGGGAGTCACCGAGCAGTTCTTC	CASSPRGLAGVTEQFF
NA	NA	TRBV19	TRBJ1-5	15	TGTGCCAGTAAACTCGGGCGGAGGAACAATCAGCCCCAGCATTTT	CASKLGRRNNQPQHF
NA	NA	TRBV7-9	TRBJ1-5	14	TGTGCCAGCAGCTTAGAGACAGGAAATCAGCCCCAGCATTTT	CASSLETGNQPQHF
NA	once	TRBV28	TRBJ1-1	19	TGTGCCAGCAGTTCCGCGGGGTTAACCTCTCACAGTTCGGTTAACGAAGCTTTCTTT	CASSSAGLTSHSSVNEAFF
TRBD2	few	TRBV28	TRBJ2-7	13	TGTGCCAGCACGACTAGCGGAAGCTACGAGCAGTACTTC	CASTTSGSYEQYF
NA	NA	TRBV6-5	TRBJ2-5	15	TGTGCCAGCCCCCTCGGTTGCGGGGAGCAAGAGACCCAGTACTTC	CASPLGCGEQETQYF
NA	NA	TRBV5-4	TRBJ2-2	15	TGTGCCAGCAGCTTGGGAACAGGGACCACCGGGGAGCTGTTTTTT	CASSLGTGTTGELFF
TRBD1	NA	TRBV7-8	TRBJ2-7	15	TGTGCCAGCAGGCCCAGTTCAGGGGGCGGGTACGAGCAGTACTTC	CASRPSSGGGYEQYF
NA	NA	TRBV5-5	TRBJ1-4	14	TGTGCCAGCAGCTGGGGACTTCGAAATGAAAAACTGTTTTTT	CASSWGLRNEKLFF
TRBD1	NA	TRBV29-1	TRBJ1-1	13	TGCAGCGCCCCCGGGACAGGAAATACTGAAGCTTTCTTT	CSAPGTGNTEAFF
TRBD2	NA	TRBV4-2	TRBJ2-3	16	TGTGCCAGCAGCCAAGAGGCTAGCGGCTTCACAGATACGCAGTATTTT	CASSQEASGFTDTQYF
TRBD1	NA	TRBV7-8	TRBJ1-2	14	TGTGCCAGCAGCCAAACCGGGACAGGGGTGGGCTACACCTTC	CASSQTGTGVGYTF
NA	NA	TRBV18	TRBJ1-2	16	TGTGCCAGCTCACCAGGGGTCCCAGGGGAAAGCTATGGCTACACCTTC	CASSPGVPGESYGYTF
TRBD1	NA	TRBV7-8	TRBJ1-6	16	TGTGCCAGCAGCCTCAACGACAGGGGGATTGATTCACCCCTCCACTTT	CASSLNDRGIDSPLHF
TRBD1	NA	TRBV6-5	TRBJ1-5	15	TGTGCCAGCAGCTTACAGGGGTACAGCAATCAGCCCCAGCATTTT	CASSLQGYSNQPQHF
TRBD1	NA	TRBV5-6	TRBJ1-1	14	TGTGCCAGCAGCCTGACAGGGAGGAGGACTGAAGCTTTCTTT	CASSLTGRRTEAFF
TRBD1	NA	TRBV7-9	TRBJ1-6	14	TGTGCCAGCAGCTCGACAGGGAATAATTCACCCCTCCACTTT	CASSSTGNNSPLHF
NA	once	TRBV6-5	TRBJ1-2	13	TGTGCCAGCAGTCGGGCAGGGGCCTATGGCTACACCTTC	CASSRAGAYGYTF
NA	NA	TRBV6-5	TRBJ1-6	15	TGTGCCAGCAGTTACTCCCGCAGTTCCAATTCACCCCTCCACTTT	CASSYSRSSNSPLHF
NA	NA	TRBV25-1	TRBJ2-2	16	TGTGCCAGCAGTGAATCCCGCCGGGACTTCACCGGGGAGCTGTTTTTT	CASSESRRDFTGELFF
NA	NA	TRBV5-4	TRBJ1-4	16	TGTGCCAGCAGCTTGGACGGGACTGCAACTAATGAAAAACTGTTTTTT	CASSLDGTATNEKLFF
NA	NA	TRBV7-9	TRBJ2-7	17	TGTGCCAGCAGCCCCCCGCAGGGCCGAGCCACGACCTACGAGCAGTACTTC	CASSPPQGRATTYEQYF
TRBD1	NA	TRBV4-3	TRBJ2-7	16	TGCGCCAGCAGCCAAGAATCCCAGGGGGCCTCCTACGAGCAGTACTTC	CASSQESQGASYEQYF
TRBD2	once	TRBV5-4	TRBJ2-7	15	TGTGCCAGCAGCGGGGGACTAGCGGGTTCCTACGAGCAGTACTTC	CASSGGLAGSYEQYF
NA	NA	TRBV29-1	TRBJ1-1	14	TGCAGCGCGGACTCAGGGGCCGGCAGCACTGAAGCTTTCTTT	CSADSGAGSTEAFF
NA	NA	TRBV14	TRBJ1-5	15	TGTGCCAGCAGCCATTTGTGGGAGGGCAATCAGCCCCAGCATTTT	CASSHLWEGNQPQHF
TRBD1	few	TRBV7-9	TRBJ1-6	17	TGTGCCAGCAGCTGGCCGGGGAGACAGGGGGCGCCTTCACCCCTCCACTTT	CASSWPGRQGAPSPLHF
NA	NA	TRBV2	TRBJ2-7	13	TGTGCCAGCGCACCCTGGACTGGCTACGAGCAGTACTTC	CASAPWTGYEQYF
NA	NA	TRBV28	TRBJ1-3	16	TGTGCCAGCAGTTTTACCCCCCCAGGGAGGGGGGACACCATATATTTT	CASSFTPPGRGDTIYF
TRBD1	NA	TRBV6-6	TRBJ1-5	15	TGTGCCAGCAGTGGACAGGTAATTAGCAATCAGCCCCAGCATTTT	CASSGQVISNQPQHF
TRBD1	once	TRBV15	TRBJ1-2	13	TGTGCCACCAGCGGGGGACAGAACTATGGCTACACCTTC	CATSGGQNYGYTF
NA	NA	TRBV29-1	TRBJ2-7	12	TGCAGCGCTGGACCTTCCGCGGGCGAGCAGTACTTC	CSAGPSAGEQYF
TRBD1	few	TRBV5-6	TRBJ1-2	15	TGTGCCAGCAGCCTGGACAGGGGGCGTGTCTATGGCTACACCTTC	CASSLDRGRVYGYTF
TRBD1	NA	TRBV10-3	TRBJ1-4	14	TGTGCCATCAGTGATGACAGGGCATCTGAAAAACTGTTTTTT	CAISDDRASEKLFF
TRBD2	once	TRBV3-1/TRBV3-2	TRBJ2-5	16	TGTGCCAGCAGCCAACCCCGGGGGGGAACCAAAGAGACCCAGTACTTC	CASSQPRGGTKETQYF